This T cell receptor beta chain was captured in a study of control samples from healthy donors and cancer patients. This clone has just one count. Sequenced by immunoSEQ multiplex PCR; TCRdb stores in-frame clones only, minus some. The profile shows around 170,000 clones, about 90% of them singletons. The germline V gene has CDR1 MDHEN and CDR2 SYDVKM. The CDR3 is 15 amino acids. V was trimmed by 6 bases and J by 4 bases, leaving 18 bases between them. The sequence was collected from a woman aged 30 to 39 in good health. V and J are TRBV28 and TRBJ1-1; a weak D match, TRBD1 (5 bases). The sample was blood. The CDR3 spells CASRSIRVESTEAFF. As DNA, the CDR3 is TGTGCCAGCAGGTCGATCAGGGTTGAAAGCACTGAAGCTTTCTTT.